This entry concerns a single TCR beta chain. This entry is derived from a study of spatial heterogeneity in lung cancer. Across the study: In cases with available follow-up PBMC samples, these were sequenced at a median of approximately 2 years after resection.

The time point: blood at routine non-recurrence follow-up after resection. Tumor, nontumor lung or frozen PBMC supplied whole RNA, sequenced without sorting. The germline V gene has CDR1 MNHEY and CDR2 SVGEGT. Trimming removed 10 bases at V and 6 bases at J, with 13 bases between. This CDR3 is 12 amino acids long. TCRdb re-called the 5' RACE reads with MiXCR, one entry per CDR3 protein. Altogether just under 45,000 distinct CDR3 sequences are present, 20% to 25% being singletons, with the ten largest covering about 7.2%. The receptor's source is a female donor with early-stage non-small cell lung cancer. The chain carries TRBV6-2 or TRBV6-3 and TRBJ2-1; no clear D gene. Sequencing was performed on PBMCs, taken at follow-up. The CDR3 bases are TGTGCCACCACTGCCTGGAGCAATGAGCAGTTCTTC. Its protein product is CATTAWSNEQFF.